This TCR beta chain was documented in a study of T-cell reconstitution after alpha-beta-depleted transplantation in children. Study-wide findings and caveats: At the one-year point after transplant, T-cell counts and TCRbeta diversity were found to come mostly from T cells that had been newly produced.

After removal of 0 bases from V and 5 bases from J, the junction contained 7 bases not matched to a gene. The CDR3 is 16 residues long. Per the germline V gene, CDR1 is SGHRS and CDR2 is YFSETQ. The table lists this clonotype with many counts. Its antigen remains unidentified. For TCRbeta, the library was prepared with unique molecular identifiers. MiXCR, applied by TCRdb to the PCR reads, yields one record per CDR3 protein. The table shows 200,000 or so distinct CDR3 sequences, with 6.3% occurring only once. The V and J genes are TRBV5-1 and TRBJ2-7, with TRBD2 identical over 11 bases. This clonotype originated in a girl in the first two years of life with combined immunodeficiency, due to receive a stem cell transplant. Specimen: PBMCs, collected before TCRalphabeta/CD19-depleted stem cell transplant. The CDR3 region is CASSLANSGRADEQYF. CDR3 nucleotide sequence: TGCGCCAGCAGCTTGGCCAATAGCGGGAGGGCCGACGAGCAGTACTTC.